What follows is one T cell receptor beta chain and its context. In the original analysis: It was from reference gene primer amplification that nucleated cell counts were estimated. Produced via immunoSEQ multiplex PCR; TCRdb's table is partial and in-frame only. Clonal size and the V and J genes are those of that table, whereas D and trimming came from the DNA. The sample lists more than 250,000 clones; approximately 80% were seen once. The data originate from a study of blood T cell repertoires in COVID-19. In the study overall: The United States, Italy and Spain supplied acute and convalescent COVID-19 samples. PBMCs, B-cell-depleted T cells, or T cells were the source of the cDNA or gDNA that made up the material.

CDR3 length equals 14 residues. V lost 6 bases and J lost 6, with 18 bases in between. Germline V gene sequence: CDR1 SNHLY, CDR2 FYNNEI. This chain joins TRBV2 and TRBJ2-7; the D is unclear. Material for sequencing was PBMCs or T cells enriched from blood (not recorded which). This TCR derives from a man aged 40-50 years who had been exposed to COVID-19. CDR3 nucleotides: TGTGCCAGCAGCGCTAGAAAACCGATAGTCGAGCAGTACTTC. The encoded protein is CASSARKPIVEQYF.